This is a list of T cell receptor beta chains from one sample in a study of blood T cell repertoires in COVID-19. Some clones are missing from TCRdb's copy, which holds only in-frame ones; the method was immunoSEQ multiplex PCR. Among 230,000 or so clones listed, 89% were seen once. The sequenced sample consisted of peripheral blood. The source is a woman in her thirties or forties who had recovered from COVID-19. The CDR3 runs from the conserved cysteine through the conserved F or W. A D gene is named only where the DNA matches it firmly. Rows may omit the clone size; those that give it use once, few, many or a size class.

d_call j_call v_call clone_size cdr3_aa cdr3_nt
TRBD2 TRBJ2-5 TRBV11-3 . CASSLTSGVRETQYF TGTGCCAGCAGCTTAACTAGCGGGGTCCGTGAGACCCAGTACTTC
. TRBJ1-1 TRBV10-3 . CAISESTRIGEAFF TGTGCCATCAGTGAGTCGACAAGGATTGGGGAAGCTTTCTTT
TRBD2 TRBJ2-5 TRBV4-1 . CASSLMALAEQETQYF TGCGCCAGCAGCCTAATGGCGCTAGCGGAACAAGAGACCCAGTACTTC
TRBD2 TRBJ2-2 TRBV24-1 . CATSDSLAETGELFF TGTGCCACCAGTGATTCGCTAGCGGAGACCGGGGAGCTGTTTTTT
TRBD1 TRBJ1-5 TRBV4-1 few CASSRGTDSNQPQHF TGCGCCAGCAGCCGCGGGACAGATAGCAATCAGCCCCAGCATTTT
TRBD1 TRBJ1-1 TRBV12-3/TRBV12-4 once CASYGQGGTEAFF TGTGCCAGCTACGGACAGGGTGGGACTGAAGCTTTCTTT
TRBD1 TRBJ2-3 TRBV19 . CASRSQGALDTQYF TGTGCCAGTAGATCACAGGGGGCTTTGGACACGCAGTATTTT
. TRBJ1-4 TRBV7-9 . CASSLADTVLFF TGTGCCAGCAGCTTAGCCGATACAGTACTGTTTTTT
TRBD2 TRBJ2-5 TRBV6-1 . CASSVPILGGKETQYF TGTGCCAGCAGTGTGCCCATCCTCGGGGGGAAAGAGACCCAGTACTTC
. TRBJ2-1 TRBV5-1 once CASSLGTVNEQFF TGCGCCAGCAGCTTGGGCACGGTCAATGAGCAGTTCTTC
. TRBJ1-3 TRBV18 . CASSPKNTMSNTIYF TGTGCCAGCTCACCCAAGAATACGATGAGTAACACCATATATTTT
TRBD2 TRBJ2-3 TRBV5-6 . CASSPGTSGNTDTQYF TGTGCCAGCAGCCCGGGGACTAGCGGGAACACAGATACGCAGTATTTT
TRBD2 TRBJ2-1 TRBV7-2 . CASSLGWGRGSNNEQFF TGTGCCAGCAGCTTAGGATGGGGACGCGGGAGTAACAATGAGCAGTTCTTC
TRBD1 TRBJ1-5 TRBV18 . CASSPLAGGGQPQHF TGTGCCAGCTCACCACTGGCAGGGGGAGGTCAGCCCCAGCATTTT
TRBD2 TRBJ2-3 TRBV3-1/TRBV3-2 . CASSHAGGTDTQYF TGTGCCAGCAGCCACGCGGGAGGGACAGATACGCAGTATTTT